This TCR beta chain is from a study of T cell clusters in autoimmune cytopenias. TRB rearrangements were amplified by touch-down multiplex PCR with mixed TRB-A/B primers. Reprocessing the multiplex PCR reads, TCRdb reports a single entry for every CDR3 protein and omits DNA. The sample table sets out 10,000 to 15,000 distinct CDR3 sequences. Each sample's input was roughly 230 ng genomic DNA, approximately 37,500 genome equivalents. The sample also formed part of further work on T cell repertoires in aging, cancer and after chemotherapy.

Sample: peripheral blood. This receptor was identified in a human donor in good health.

CDR3: CASSLEGAQNTEAFF. The chain employs TRBV11-3 and TRBJ1-1; the D call of TRBD1 rests on TCRdb alone, since no DNA is present to check it. CDR3 size: 15 residues. CDR1 and CDR2 from the germline V gene are SGHNT and YENEEA.